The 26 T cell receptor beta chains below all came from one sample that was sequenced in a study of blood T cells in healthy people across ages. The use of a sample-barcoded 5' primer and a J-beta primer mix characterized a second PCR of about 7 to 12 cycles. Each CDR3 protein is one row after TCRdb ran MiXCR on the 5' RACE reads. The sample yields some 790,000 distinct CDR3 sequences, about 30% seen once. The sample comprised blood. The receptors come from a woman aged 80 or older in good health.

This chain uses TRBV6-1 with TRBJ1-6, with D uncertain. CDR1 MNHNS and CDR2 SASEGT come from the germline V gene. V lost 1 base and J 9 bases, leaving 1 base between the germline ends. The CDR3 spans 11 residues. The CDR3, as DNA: TGTGCCAGCAGTGAAGGTTCACCCCTCCACTTT. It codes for CASSEGSPLHF.

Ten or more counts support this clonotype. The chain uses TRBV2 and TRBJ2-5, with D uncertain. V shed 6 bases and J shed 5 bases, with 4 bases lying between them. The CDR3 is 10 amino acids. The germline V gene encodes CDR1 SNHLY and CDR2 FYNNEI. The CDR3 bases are TGTGCCAGCAGATTTGAGACCCAGTACTTC. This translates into CASRFETQYF. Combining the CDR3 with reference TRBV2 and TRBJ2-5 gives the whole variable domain EPEVTQTPSHQVTQMGQEVILRCVPISNHLYFYWYRQILGQKVEFLVSFYNNEISEKSEIFDDQFSVERPDGSNFTLKIRSTKLEDSAMYFCASRFETQYFGPGTRLLVL.

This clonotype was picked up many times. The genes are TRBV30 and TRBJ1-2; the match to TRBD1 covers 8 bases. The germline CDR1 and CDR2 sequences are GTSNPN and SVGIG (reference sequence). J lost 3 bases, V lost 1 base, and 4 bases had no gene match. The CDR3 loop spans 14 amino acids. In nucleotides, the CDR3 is TGTGCCTGGAGTGCTTTGACAGGGGACTATGGCTACACCTTC. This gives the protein CAWSALTGDYGYTF.

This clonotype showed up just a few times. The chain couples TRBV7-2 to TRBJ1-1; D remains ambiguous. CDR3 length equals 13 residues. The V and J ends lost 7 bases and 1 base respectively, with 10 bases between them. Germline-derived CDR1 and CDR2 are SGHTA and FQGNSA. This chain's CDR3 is CASKRQRNTEAFF. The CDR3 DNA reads TGTGCCAGCAAGAGACAACGGAACACTGAAGCTTTCTTT.

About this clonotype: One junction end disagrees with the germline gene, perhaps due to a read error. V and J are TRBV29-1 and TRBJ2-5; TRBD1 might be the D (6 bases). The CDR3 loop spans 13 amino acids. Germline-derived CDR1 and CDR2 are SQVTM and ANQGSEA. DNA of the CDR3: TGCAGCGCCGCAACAGGGTCTCAAGAGACCCAGGACTTC. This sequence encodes CSAATGSQETQDF.

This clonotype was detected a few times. In DNA form, the CDR3 reads TGTGCCAGCAGCTTGTACTCAGGCCGCGGCTACACCTTC. Its protein is CASSLYSGRGYTF. The rearrangement joins TRBV5-5 to TRBJ1-2, with unresolved D. V was pared by 1 base and J by 8 bases, with 12 bases between. The V gene's germline CDR1 is SGHKS and CDR2 YYEKEE (reference sequence). CDR3 length: 13 residues.

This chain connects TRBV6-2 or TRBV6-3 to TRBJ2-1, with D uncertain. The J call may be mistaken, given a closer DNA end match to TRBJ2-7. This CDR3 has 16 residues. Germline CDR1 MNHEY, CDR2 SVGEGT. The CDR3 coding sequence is TGTGCCAGCAGTCTCCCGGCTCTGGCCTCCTACAATGAGCAGTACTTC. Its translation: CASSLPALASYNEQYF.

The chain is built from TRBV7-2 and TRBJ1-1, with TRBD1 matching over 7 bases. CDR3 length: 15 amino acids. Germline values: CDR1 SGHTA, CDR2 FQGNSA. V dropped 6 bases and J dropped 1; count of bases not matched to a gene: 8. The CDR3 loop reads CASRSHGTANTEAFF. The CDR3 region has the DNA TGTGCCAGCAGGTCCCATGGGACAGCGAACACTGAAGCTTTCTTT.

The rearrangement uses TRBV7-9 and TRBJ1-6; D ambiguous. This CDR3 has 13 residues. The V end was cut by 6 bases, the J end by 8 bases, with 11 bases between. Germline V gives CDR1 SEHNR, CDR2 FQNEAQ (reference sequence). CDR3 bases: TGTGCCAGCAGTGACGCATATTATTCACCCCTCCACTTT. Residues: CASSDAYYSPLHF.

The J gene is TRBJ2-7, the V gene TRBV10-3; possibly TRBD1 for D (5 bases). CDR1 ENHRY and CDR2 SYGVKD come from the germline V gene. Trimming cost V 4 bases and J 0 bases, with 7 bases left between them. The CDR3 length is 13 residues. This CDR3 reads CAISGQGSYEQYF. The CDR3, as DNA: TGTGCCATCAGTGGGCAGGGCTCCTACGAGCAGTACTTC.

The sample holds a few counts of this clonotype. CDR3 sequence reads: CASSEYGELFF. The CDR3 nucleotides read TGTGCCAGCAGTGAATATGGGGAGCTGTTTTTT. This chain connects TRBV25-1 to TRBJ2-2; D unresolved. The ends were cut back, 0 bases at V and 8 bases at J, with 1 base in the middle. The germline V gene has CDR1 MGHDK and CDR2 SYGVNS. This CDR3 comprises 11 residues.

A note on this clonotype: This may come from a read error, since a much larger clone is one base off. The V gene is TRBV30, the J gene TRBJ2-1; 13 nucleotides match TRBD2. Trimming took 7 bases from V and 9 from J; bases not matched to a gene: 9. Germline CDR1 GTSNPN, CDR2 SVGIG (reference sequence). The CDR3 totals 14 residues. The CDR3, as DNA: TGTGCCTCCACACGACGACTAGCGGGGGGTGAGCAGTTCTTC. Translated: CASTRRLAGGEQFF.

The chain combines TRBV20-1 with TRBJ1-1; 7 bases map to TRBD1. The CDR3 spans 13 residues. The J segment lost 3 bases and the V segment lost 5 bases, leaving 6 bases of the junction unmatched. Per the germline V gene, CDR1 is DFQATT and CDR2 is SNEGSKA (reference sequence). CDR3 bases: TGCAGTGCTGTGAACAGGGGAGACACTGAAGCTTTCTTT. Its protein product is CSAVNRGDTEAFF.

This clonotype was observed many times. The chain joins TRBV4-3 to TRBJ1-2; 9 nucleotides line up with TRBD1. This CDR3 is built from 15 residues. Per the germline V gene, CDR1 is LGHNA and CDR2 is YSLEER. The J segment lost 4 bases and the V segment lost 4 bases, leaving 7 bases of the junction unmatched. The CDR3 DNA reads TGCGCCAGCAGCCGACCCGGGACAGGGATCTATGGCTACACCTTC. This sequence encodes CASSRPGTGIYGYTF.

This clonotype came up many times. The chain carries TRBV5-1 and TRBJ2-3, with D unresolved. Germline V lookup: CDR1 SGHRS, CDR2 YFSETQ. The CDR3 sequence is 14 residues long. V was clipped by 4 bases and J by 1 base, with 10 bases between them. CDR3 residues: CASSPRPGTDTQYF. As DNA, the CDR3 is TGCGCCAGCAGCCCCCGCCCCGGCACAGATACGCAGTATTTT.

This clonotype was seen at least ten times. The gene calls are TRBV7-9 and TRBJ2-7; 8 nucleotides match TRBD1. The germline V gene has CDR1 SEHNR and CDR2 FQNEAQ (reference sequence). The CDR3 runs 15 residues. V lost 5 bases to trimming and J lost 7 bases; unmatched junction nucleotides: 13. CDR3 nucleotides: TGTGCCAGCAGCATATCGCGACAGGGGCTGAGGGAGCAGTACTTC. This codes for CASSISRQGLREQYF. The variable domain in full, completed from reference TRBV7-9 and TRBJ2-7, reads DTGVSQNPRHKITKRGQNVTFRCDPISEHNRLYWYRQTLGQGPEFLTYFQNEAQLEKSRLLSDRFSAERPKGSFSTLEIQRTEQGDSAMYLCASSISRQGLREQYFGPGTRLTVT.

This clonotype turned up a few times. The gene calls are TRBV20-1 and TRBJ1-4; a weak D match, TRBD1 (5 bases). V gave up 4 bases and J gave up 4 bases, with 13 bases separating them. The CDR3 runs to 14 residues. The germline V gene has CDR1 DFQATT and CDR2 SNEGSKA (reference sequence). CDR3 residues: CSATDIRINEKLFF. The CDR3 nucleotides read TGCAGTGCTACGGACATAAGGATTAATGAAAAACTGTTTTTT.

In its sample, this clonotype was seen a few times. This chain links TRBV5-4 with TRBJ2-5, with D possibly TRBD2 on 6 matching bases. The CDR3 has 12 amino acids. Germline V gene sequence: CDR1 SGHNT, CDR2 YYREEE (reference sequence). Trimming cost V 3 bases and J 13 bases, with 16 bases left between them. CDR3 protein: CASSSEGIGRYF. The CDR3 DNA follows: TGTGCCAGCAGCTCGGAGGGGATCGGTAGGTACTTC.

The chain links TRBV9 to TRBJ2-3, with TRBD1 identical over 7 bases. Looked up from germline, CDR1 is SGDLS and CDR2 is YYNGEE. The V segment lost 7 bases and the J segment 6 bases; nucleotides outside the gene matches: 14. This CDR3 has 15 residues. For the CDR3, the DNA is TGTGCCAGCTGCGGTGGACGAGTCAGGGGGGATACGCAGTATTTT. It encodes CASCGGRVRGDTQYF.

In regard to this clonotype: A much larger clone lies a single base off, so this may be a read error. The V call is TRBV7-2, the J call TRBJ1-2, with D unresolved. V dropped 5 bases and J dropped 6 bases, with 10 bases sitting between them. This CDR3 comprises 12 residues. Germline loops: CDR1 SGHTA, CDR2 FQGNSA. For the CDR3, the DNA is TGTGCCAGCAGCCCCGGACCCCATGGCTACACCTTC. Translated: CASSPGPHGYTF.

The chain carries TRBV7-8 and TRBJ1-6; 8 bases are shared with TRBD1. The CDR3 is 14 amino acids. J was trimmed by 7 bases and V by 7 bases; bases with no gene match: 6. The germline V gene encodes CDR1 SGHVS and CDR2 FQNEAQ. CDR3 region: CASMTGDINSPLHF. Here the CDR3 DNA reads TGTGCCAGCATGACAGGGGATATCAATTCACCCCTCCACTTT. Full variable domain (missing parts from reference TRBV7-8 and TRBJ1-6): GAGVSQSPRYKVAKRGQDVALRCDPISGHVSLFWYQQALGQGPEFLTYFQNEAQLDKSGLPSDRFFAERPEGSVSTLKIQRTQQEDSAVYLCASMTGDINSPLHFGNGTRLTVT.

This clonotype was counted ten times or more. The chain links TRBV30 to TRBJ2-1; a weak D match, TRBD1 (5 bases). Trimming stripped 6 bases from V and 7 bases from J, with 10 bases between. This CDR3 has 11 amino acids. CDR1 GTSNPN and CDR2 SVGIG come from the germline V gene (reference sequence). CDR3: CACNKGNEQFF. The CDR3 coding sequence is TGTGCCTGTAATAAGGGGAATGAGCAGTTCTTC.

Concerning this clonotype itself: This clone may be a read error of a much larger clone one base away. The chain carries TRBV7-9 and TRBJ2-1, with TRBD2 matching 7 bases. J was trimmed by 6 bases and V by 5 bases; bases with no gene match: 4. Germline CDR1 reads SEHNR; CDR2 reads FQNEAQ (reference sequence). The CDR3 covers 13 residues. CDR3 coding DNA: TGTGCCAGCAGCCCCCGCGGGGGCAATGAGCAGTTCTTC. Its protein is CASSPRGGNEQFF.

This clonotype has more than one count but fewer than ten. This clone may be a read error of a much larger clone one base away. The CDR3 region is CASSLARFSGANVRTF. CDR3 nucleotides: TGTGCCAGCAGCTTAGCGCGGTTCTCTGGGGCCAACGTCCGGACTTTC. This chain links TRBV7-2 with TRBJ2-6; TRBD1 is a possible D gene (5 bases). The germline V gene has CDR1 SGHTA and CDR2 FQGNSA. CDR3 length: 16 residues. The variable domain in full, with the rest retrieved from reference TRBV7-2 and TRBJ2-6, is GAGVSQSPSNKVTEKGKDVELRCDPISGHTALYWYRQSLGQGLEFLIYFQGNSAPDKSGLPSDRFSAERTGGSVSTLTIQRTQQEDSAVYLCASSLARFSGANVRTFGAGSRLTVL.

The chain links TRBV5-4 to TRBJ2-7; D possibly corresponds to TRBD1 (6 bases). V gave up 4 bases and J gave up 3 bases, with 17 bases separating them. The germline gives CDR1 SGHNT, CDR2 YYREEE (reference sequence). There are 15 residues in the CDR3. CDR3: CASSPRGGDRYEQYF. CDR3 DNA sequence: TGTGCCAGCAGCCCGCGAGGGGGAGATCGCTACGAGCAGTACTTC.

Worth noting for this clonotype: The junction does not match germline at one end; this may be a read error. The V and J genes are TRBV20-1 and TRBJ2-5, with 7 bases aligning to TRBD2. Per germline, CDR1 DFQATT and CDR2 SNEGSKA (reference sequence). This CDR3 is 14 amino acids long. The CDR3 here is CGAMSSGLPRTQYF. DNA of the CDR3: TGCGGTGCTATGTCTAGCGGACTTCCAAGAACCCAGTACTTC.